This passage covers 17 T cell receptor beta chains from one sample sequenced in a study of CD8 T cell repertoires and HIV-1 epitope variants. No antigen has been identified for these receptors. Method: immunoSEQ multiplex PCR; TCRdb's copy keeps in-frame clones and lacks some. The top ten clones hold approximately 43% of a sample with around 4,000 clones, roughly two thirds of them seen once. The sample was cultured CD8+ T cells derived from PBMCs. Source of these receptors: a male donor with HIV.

Here the CDR3 DNA reads TGTGCCAGCAGCCAAGTTCAGGGACCCTACGAGCAGTACTTC. Translated, it gives CASSQVQGPYEQYF. The chain carries TRBV14 and TRBJ2-7, with D perhaps being TRBD1 or TRBD2 (5 bases each). Germline CDR1 reads SGHDN; CDR2 reads FVKESK. The V gene lost 1 base and the J gene lost 2 bases, with 9 bases spanning the gap. CDR3 length equals 14 residues.

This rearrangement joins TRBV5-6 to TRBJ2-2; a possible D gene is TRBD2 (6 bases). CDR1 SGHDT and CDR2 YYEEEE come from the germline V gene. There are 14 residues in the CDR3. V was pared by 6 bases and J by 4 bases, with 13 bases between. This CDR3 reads CASTWGESTGELFF. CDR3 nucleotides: TGTGCCAGCACCTGGGGGGAGTCCACCGGGGAGCTGTTTTTT.

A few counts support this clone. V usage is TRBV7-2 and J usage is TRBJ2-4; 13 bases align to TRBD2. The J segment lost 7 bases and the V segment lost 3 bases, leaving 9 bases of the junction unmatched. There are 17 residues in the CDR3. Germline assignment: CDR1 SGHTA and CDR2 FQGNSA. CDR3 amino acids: CASSLPGLAGSGNIQYF. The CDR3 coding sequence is TGTGCCAGCAGCTTGCCGGGACTAGCGGGATCGGGGAACATTCAGTACTTC.

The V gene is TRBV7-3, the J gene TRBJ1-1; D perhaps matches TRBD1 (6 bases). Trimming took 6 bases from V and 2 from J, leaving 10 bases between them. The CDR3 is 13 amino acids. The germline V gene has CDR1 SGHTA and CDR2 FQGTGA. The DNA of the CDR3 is TGTGCCAGCAGGGGACAACTAAACACTGAAGCTTTCTTT. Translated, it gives CASRGQLNTEAFF. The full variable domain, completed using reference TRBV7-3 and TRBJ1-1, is GAGVSQTPSNKVTEKGKYVELRCDPISGHTALYWYRQSLGQGPEFLIYFQGTGAADDSGLPNDRFFAVRPEGSVSTLKIQRTERGDSAVYLCASRGQLNTEAFFGQGTRLTVV.

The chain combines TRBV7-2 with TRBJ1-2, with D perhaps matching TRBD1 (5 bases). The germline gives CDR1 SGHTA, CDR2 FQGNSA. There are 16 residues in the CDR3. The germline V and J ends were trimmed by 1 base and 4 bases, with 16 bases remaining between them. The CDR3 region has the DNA TGTGCCAGCAGCTTAGGGCGGGGAGCGGGGGGCTATGGCTACACCTTC. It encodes CASSLGRGAGGYGYTF.

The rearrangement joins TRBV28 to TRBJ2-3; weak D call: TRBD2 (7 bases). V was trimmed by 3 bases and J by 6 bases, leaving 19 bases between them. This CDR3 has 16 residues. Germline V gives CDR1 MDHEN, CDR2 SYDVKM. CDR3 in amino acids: CASSFLSTGGSDTQYF. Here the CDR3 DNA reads TGTGCCAGCAGTTTCCTGTCGACGGGGGGCTCGGATACGCAGTATTTT. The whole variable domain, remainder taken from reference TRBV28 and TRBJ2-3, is DVKVTQSSRYLVKRTGEKVFLECVQDMDHENMFWYRQDPGLGLRLIYFSYDVKMKEKGDIPEGYSVSREKKERFSLILESASTNQTSMYLCASSFLSTGGSDTQYFGPGTRLTVL.

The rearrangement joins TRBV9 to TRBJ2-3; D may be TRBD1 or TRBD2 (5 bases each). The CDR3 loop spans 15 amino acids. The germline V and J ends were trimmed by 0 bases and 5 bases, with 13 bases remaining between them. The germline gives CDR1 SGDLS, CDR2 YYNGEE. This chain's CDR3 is CASSVGDGAGDTQYF. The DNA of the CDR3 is TGTGCCAGCAGCGTAGGGGACGGGGCTGGAGATACGCAGTATTTT.

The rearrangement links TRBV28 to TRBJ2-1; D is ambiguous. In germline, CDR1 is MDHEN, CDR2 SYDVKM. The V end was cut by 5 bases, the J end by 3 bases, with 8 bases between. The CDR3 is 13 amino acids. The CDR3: CASSPDNYNEQFF. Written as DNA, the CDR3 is TGTGCCAGCAGTCCCGACAACTACAATGAGCAGTTCTTC. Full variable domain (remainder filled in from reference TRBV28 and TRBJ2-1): DVKVTQSSRYLVKRTGEKVFLECVQDMDHENMFWYRQDPGLGLRLIYFSYDVKMKEKGDIPEGYSVSREKKERFSLILESASTNQTSMYLCASSPDNYNEQFFGPGTRLTVL.

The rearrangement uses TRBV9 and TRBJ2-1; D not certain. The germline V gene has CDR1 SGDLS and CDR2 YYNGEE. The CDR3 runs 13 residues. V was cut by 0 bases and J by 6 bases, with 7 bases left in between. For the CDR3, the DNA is TGTGCCAGCAGCGTAGGGTCAGCCAATGAGCAGTTCTTC. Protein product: CASSVGSANEQFF.

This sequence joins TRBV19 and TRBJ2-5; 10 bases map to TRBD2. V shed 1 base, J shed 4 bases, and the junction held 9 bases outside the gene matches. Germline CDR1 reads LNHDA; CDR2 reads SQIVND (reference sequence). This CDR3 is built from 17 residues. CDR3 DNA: TGTGCCAGTAGTATAGGAGAGAGCGGGGGGGCCGGAGAGACCCAGTACTTC. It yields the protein CASSIGESGGAGETQYF.

CDR3 DNA sequence: TGTGCCAGCAGTTTCTCAGGGACTGAGCAGTTCTTC. Its protein product is CASSFSGTEQFF. The chain carries TRBV28 and TRBJ2-1; D is possibly TRBD1 or TRBD2 (5 bases each). The germline V and J ends were trimmed by 3 bases and 9 bases, with 9 bases remaining between them. The CDR3 is 12 amino acids. The germline CDR1 and CDR2 sequences are MDHEN and SYDVKM.

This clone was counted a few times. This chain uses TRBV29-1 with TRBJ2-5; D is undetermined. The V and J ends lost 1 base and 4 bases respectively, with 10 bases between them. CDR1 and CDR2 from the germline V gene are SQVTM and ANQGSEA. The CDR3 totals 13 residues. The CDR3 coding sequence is TGCAGCGTTGAAGCCCCTGGGGTAGAGACCCAGTACTTC. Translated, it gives CSVEAPGVETQYF. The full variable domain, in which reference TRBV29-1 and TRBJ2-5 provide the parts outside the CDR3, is SAVISQKPSRDICQRGTSLTIQCQVDSQVTMMFWYRQQPGQSLTLIATANQGSEATYESGFVIDKFPISRPNLTFSTLTVSNMSPEDSSIYLCSVEAPGVETQYFGPGTRLLVL.

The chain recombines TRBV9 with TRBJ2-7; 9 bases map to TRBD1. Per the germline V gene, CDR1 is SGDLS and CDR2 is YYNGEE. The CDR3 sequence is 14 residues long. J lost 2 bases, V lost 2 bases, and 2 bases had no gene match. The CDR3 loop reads CASSVGTGTYEQYF. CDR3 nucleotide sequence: TGTGCCAGCAGCGTCGGGACAGGGACCTACGAGCAGTACTTC.

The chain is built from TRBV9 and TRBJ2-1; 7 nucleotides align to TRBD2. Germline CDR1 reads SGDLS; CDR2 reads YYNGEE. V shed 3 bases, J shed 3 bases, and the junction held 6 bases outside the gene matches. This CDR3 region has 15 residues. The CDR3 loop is CASSGGGSIYNEQFF. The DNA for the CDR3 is TGTGCCAGCAGCGGTGGCGGGAGTATCTACAATGAGCAGTTCTTC. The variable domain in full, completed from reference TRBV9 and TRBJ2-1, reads DSGVTQTPKHLITATGQRVTLRCSPRSGDLSVYWYQQSLDQGLQFLIQYYNGEERAKGNILERFSAQQFPDLHSELNLSSLELGDSALYFCASSGGGSIYNEQFFGPGTRLTVL.

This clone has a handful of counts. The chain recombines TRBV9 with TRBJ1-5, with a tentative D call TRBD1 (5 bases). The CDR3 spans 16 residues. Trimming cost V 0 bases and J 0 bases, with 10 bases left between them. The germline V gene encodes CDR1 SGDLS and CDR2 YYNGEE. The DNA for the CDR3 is TGTGCCAGCAGCGTAGATGGGCAGGGTAGCAATCAGCCCCAGCATTTT. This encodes CASSVDGQGSNQPQHF.

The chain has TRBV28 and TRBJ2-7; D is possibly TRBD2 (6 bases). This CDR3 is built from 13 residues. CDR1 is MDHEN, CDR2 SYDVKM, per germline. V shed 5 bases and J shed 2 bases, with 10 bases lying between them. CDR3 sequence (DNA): TGTGCCAGCAGTCCCTGGGGGGCCTACGAGCAGTACTTC. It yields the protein CASSPWGAYEQYF.

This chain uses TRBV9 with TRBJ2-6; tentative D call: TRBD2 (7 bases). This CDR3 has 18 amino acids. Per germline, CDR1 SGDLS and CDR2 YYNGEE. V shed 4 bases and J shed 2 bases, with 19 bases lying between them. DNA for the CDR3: TGTGCCAGCAGCAACCGGGGGGCCGAAACTCCTGGGGCCAACGTCCTGACTTTC. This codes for CASSNRGAETPGANVLTF. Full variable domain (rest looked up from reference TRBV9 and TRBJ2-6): DSGVTQTPKHLITATGQRVTLRCSPRSGDLSVYWYQQSLDQGLQFLIQYYNGEERAKGNILERFSAQQFPDLHSELNLSSLELGDSALYFCASSNRGAETPGANVLTFGAGSRLTVL.